This T cell receptor (beta chain) was observed in a study of T cell responses to AZD1222 COVID-19 vaccine. Study outcomes and limitations: At 160-218 and 743-854, vaccine-associated CD4 TCRs were dominant, and they spanned spike.

Concerning this clone: As yet, its antigen is unknown.

The trim removed 6 bases at V and 4 bases at J, leaving 10 bases unmatched. The CDR3 is made up of 17 amino acids. Germline values: CDR1 MDHEN, CDR2 SYDVKM. TCRdb keeps only in-frame clones here, not all; method: immunoSEQ multiplex PCR. The repertoire holds roughly 100,000 clones, with roughly nine tenths as singletons. The rearrangement links TRBV28 to TRBJ1-6, with 9 bases matching TRBD1. Sequenced material: peripheral blood, taken on day 0 of AZD1222 vaccination. This clonotype was obtained from an adult in good health. For the CDR3, the DNA is TGTGCCAGCAGCGTCGGGGGGACAGGGAGGTATAATTCACCCCTCCACTTT. Its protein is CASSVGGTGRYNSPLHF. Together with reference TRBV28 and TRBJ1-6, the CDR3 gives the full variable domain: DVKVTQSSRYLVKRTGEKVFLECVQDMDHENMFWYRQDPGLGLRLIYFSYDVKMKEKGDIPEGYSVSREKKERFSLILESASTNQTSMYLCASSVGGTGRYNSPLHFGNGTRLTVT.